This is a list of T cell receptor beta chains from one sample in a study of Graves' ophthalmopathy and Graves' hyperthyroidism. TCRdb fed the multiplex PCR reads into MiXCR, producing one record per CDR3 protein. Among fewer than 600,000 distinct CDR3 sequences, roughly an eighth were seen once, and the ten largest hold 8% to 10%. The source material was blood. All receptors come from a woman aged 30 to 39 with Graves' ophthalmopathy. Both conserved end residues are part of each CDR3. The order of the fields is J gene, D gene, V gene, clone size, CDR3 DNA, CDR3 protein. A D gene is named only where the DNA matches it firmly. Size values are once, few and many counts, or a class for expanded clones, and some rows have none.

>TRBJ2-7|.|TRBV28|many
TGTGCCACCAAGCGGGCCCGCTACGAGCAGTACTTC
CATKRARYEQYF
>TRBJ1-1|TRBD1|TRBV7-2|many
TGTGCCAGCAGCCCAGGACAGGTTGGCGAAGCTTTCTTT
CASSPGQVGEAFF
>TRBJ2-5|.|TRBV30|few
TGTGCCTGGGAAGGGGGAAGCAGAGAGACCCAGTACTTC
CAWEGGSRETQYF
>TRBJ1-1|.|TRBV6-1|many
TGTGCCAGCAGGGATGACGAGAACACTGAAGCTTTCTTT
CASRDDENTEAFF
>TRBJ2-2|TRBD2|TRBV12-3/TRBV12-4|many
TGTGCCAGCAGTCTCACTAGCGGGAGGGGAATCGGGGAGCTGTTTTTT
CASSLTSGRGIGELFF
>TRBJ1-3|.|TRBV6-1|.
TGTGCCAGCAGCTCGGGCCTATCGGCAAACACCATATATTTT
CASSSGLSANTIYF
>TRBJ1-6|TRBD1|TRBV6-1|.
TGTGCCAGCAGTCGCCGGGACAGGGCAAGTAGATCACCCCTCCACTTT
CASSRRDRASRSPLHF
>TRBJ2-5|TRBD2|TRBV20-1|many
TGCAGTGCTAGAGCTAGCGGGGGGGATGTGGAGACCCAGTACTTC
CSARASGGDVETQYF
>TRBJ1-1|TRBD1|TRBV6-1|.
TGTGCCAGCAATCGACAGGGGTATGAGGGCACTGAAGCTTTCTTT
CASNRQGYEGTEAFF
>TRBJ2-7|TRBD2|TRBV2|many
TGTGCCAGCAGTGAAAGGTGGCTAGCGGAAAGCTCCTACGAGCAGTACTTC
CASSERWLAESSYEQYF
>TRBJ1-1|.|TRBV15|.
TGTGCCACCAGCAGAGAAGGGGATACTGAAGCTTTCTTT
CATSREGDTEAFF
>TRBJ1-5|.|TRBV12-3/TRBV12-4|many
TGTGCCAGCAGTTTAGGCTTGTTGGGCAATCAGCCCCAGCATTTT
CASSLGLLGNQPQHF
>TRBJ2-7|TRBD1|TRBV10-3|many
TGTGCCATCAGTGGATGGACAGGGGAGCAGTACTTC
CAISGWTGEQYF
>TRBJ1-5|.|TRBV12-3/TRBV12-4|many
TGTGCCAGCAGTCTAGGTACTGAGCCCCAGCATTTT
CASSLGTEPQHF
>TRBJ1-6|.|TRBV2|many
TGTGCCAGCATGCTCCCCCGCAGGCCCGGTGATTCCCTCCACTTT
CASMLPRRPGDSLHF
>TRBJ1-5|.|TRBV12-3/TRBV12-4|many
TGTGCCAGCAGTACCGAGGGCTACTATAGCAATCAGCCCCAGCATTTT
CASSTEGYYSNQPQHF
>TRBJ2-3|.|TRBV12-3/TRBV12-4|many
TGTGCCAGCAGTTTCCTCGCCCCCTCTAGCACAGATACGCAGTATTTT
CASSFLAPSSTDTQYF
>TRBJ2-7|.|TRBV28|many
TGTGCCAGCAGACGGGGGACGGTCGAGCAGTACTTC
CASRRGTVEQYF
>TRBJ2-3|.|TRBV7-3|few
TGTGCCAGCAGCTTATTGGCGCCCCCAGATACGCAGTATTTT
CASSLLAPPDTQYF
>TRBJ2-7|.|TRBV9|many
TGTGCCAGCAGCGTAGGTTCTCGTTTAACCTACGAGCAGTACTTC
CASSVGSRLTYEQYF
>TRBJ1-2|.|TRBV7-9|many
TGTGCCAGCAGCTCCCTGGATGGTAACTATGGCTACACCTTC
CASSSLDGNYGYTF
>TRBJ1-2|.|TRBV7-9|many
TGTGCCAGCAGCTCCTGGGACGGGACACTCAATGGCTACACCTTC
CASSSWDGTLNGYTF
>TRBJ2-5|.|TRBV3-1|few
TGTGCCAGCAGCCATTTTTCGCAACAAGAGACCAAGTACTTC
CASSHFSQQETKYF
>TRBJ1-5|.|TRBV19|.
TGTGCCAGTAGTATAGAGAGGGTGTTTAATCAGCCCCAGCATTTT
CASSIERVFNQPQHF
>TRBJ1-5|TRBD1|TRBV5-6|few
TGTGCCAGCAGCCGGGACAGGAGCCTTCATCAGCCCCAGCATTTT
CASSRDRSLHQPQHF
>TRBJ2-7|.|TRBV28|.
TGTGCCAGCAGCTATGGCCCACATACTAGAACCGAGCAGTACTTC
CASSYGPHTRTEQYF
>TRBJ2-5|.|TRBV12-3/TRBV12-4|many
TGTGCCAGCAGTTTTCTAGAGCGCGAGACCCAGTACTTC
CASSFLERETQYF
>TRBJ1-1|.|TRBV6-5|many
TGTGCCAGCTATTACACATCTGAAGCTTTCTTT
CASYYTSEAFF
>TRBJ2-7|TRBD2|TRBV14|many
TGTGCCAGCAGCCAAGCCGGGACTAGCGGGAGGGCCTACGAGCAGTACTTC
CASSQAGTSGRAYEQYF
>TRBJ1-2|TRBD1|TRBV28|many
TGTGCCAGCAGTTTTCCAGGGGGCTACTATGGCTACACCTTC
CASSFPGGYYGYTF
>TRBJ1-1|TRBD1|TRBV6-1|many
TGTGCCAGCACCCAGTGGTGGGACAGGGGCAACACTGAAGCTTTCTTT
CASTQWWDRGNTEAFF
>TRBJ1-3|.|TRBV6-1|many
TGTGCCAGCAGTGGACGGGTCTCTGGAAACACCATATATTTT
CASSGRVSGNTIYF
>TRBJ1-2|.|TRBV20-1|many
TGCAGTGCTAGAGGGGCTGGGAACTATGGCTACACCTTC
CSARGAGNYGYTF
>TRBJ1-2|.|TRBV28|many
TGTGCCAGCATCGAGGGAGCGGGCGGCTACACCTTC
CASIEGAGGYTF
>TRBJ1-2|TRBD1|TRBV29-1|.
TGCAGCGTAAGACAGGGGATCTTCGGGGGCTACACCTTC
CSVRQGIFGGYTF
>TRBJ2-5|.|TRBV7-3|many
TGTGCCAGCAGCTTAATGTCTGGGGAAGGCGGAGAGACCCAGTACTTC
CASSLMSGEGGETQYF
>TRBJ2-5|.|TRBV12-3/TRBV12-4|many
TGTGCCAGCAGTGGGGGGCTTTCGATCATGCGTGAGACCCAGTACTTC
CASSGGLSIMRETQYF
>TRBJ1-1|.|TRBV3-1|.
TGTGCCAGCAGCCAAGTAGGGAGAGGAACTGAAGCTTTCTTT
CASSQVGRGTEAFF
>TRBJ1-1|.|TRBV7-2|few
TGTGCCAGCAGCCCGGGACATTCAAACACTGAAGCTTTCTTT
CASSPGHSNTEAFF
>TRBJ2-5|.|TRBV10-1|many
TGCGCCAGCAGTGATTATCCCGGACAGCAAGAGACCCAGTACTTC
CASSDYPGQQETQYF
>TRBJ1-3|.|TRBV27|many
TGTGCCAGCAGTTTTCCGGGGAGTCGGTTTGGAAACACCATATATTTT
CASSFPGSRFGNTIYF